This T cell receptor beta chain was sequenced for a study of T cells in Graves' hyperthyroidism and ophthalmopathy. Whole-study context: Staff took peripheral blood when the initial diagnosis was made, before any treatment began.

Details on this clonotype: Antigen specificity is unknown.

The CDR3 contains 11 residues. V dropped 2 bases and J dropped 9 bases, with 4 bases sitting between them. The germline CDR1 and CDR2 sequences are KGHDR and SFDVKD. Researchers defined stable Graves' hyperthyroidism as no ophthalmopathy progression within 18 months. Orbital computed tomography and thyroid ultrasound, together with serum TRAb and thyroxine and clinical symptoms, were used for diagnoses. Amplified TCR beta CDR3 regions came from RNA transcripts. The HTBI primer set drove a first-round RT-PCR of the TCR CDR3. MiXCR was run by TCRdb on the multiplex PCR reads, yielding one entry per CDR3 protein. This sample has 350,000 to 450,000 distinct CDR3 sequences; about 15% occur once, and the top ten carry 11%. Study-wide points: Median prediction lead before ophthalmopathy onset was around 7 months with the model.

The gene calls are TRBV24-1 and TRBJ2-1; no reliable D call. This clonotype originated in a woman aged 55 to 70 with Graves' hyperthyroidism. The material sequenced was blood. In nucleotides, the CDR3 is TGTGCCACCAGTGATTGGGGTGAGCAGTTCTTC. This gives the protein CATSDWGEQFF.